This T cell receptor beta chain was observed in a study of a mutant IDH1 vaccine in newly diagnosed glioma (dated by TCRdb to about 2021). Regarding the complete study: Patients received eight vaccinations in weeks 1, 3, 5, 7, 11, 15, 19 and 23, corresponding to visits V03 through V10. Vaccination was initiated 4-6 weeks after radiotherapy alone, or concurrently with temozolomide cycles in the chemotherapy-containing groups. Of the roughly 30 treated patients, approximately 62% were male and approximately 40% were female, and the mean age was 40.4 years. Before enrollment, patients had received standard therapy of radiotherapy alone, temozolomide alone, or radiochemotherapy with temozolomide; most received the combination. Six visits were used for peripheral blood collection: V03 (baseline), V05, V07, V10, V12 and V13. For exploratory analyses, longitudinal TCRB deep sequencing was carried out in around 24 treated patients wherever samples were available.

This specimen's time point label, interpreted: week 11, during vaccination. A 20-mer mutant IDH1 peptide at 300 micrograms in Montanide made up each vaccine dose, which was injected subcutaneously together with topical imiquimod. Newly diagnosed WHO grade 3 or 4 IDH1-mutant astrocytomas showing loss of nuclear ATRX were present in the donors. The samples were drawn from NOA16, a multicentre, single-arm, open-label phase I trial in Germany that tested a mutant IDH1 peptide vaccine in humans for the first time. Genomic DNA for TCRB sequencing was isolated from EDTA blood with the DNeasy Blood and Tissue Kit. Results the study describes overall, beyond this receptor: Across multiple MHC alleles, vaccine-induced immune responses were seen in around 93% of patients. No apparent relationship was observed between pseudoprogression and alterations in the top peripheral T cell clonotypes detected by TCRB sequencing. PBMC samples for TCRB deep sequencing were selected based on availability. The authors noted that analyses of patient blood samples could not be reproduced because of sample limitations.

The cysteine opens and the phenylalanine closes a CDR3 of 16 amino acids. Only the CDR3 portion is preserved as DNA: 48 bases, with reading frame beginning at the first base. V lost 1 base and J lost 0 bases, and the count of bases not matched to a germline gene is 3. CDR1 and CDR2 (KGHSH, LQKENI) derive from the germline V gene. Receptor libraries were prepared by the immunoSEQ multiplex PCR assay. The hsTCRB Kit was used according to the manufacturer's protocol to amplify rearranged TCR beta chain sequences. Sequencing of TCRB libraries was carried out on an Illumina MiSeq. As for how the authors treated the data: The proprietary platform of the kit vendor was used for demultiplexing, trimming and gene mapping. Not all clones reach the TCRdb copy of this immuneACCESS table, which keeps in-frame sequences only. Checked studies attribute under half of the gap to unresolved V genes and leave the rest unexplained. The V and J calls and clone size come from that table; D and trimming were worked out from the DNA. Across this sample there are 60,000 to 75,000 clones, with roughly four fifths seen only once. The ten largest clones capture 3.6% of the sample.

On this clone: Its antigen remains unidentified. No much larger clone is present one base from it, and per-base qualities are unavailable.

This receptor was identified in a man aged 25-45 years with glioma. The rearrangement joined TRBV18 to TRBJ1-5, with TRBD1 matching 7 junction bases. This specimen was PBMCs, taken from a glioma patient whose treatment included an IDH1 peptide vaccine. The nucleotide sequence is given as TGTGCCAGCTCACCACAGGGGGCCCTTAGCAATCAGCCCCAGCATTTT. Translated, it gives CASSPQGALSNQPQHF. This CDR3, with the reference TRBV18 and TRBJ1-5 proteins standing in past its ends, gives the full variable domain NAGVMQNPRHLVRRRGQEARLRCSPMKGHSHVYWYRQLPEEGLKFMVYLQKENIIDESGMPKERFSAEFPKEGPSILRIQQVVRGDSAAYFCASSPQGALSNQPQHFGDGTRLSIL.